The rows below give T cell receptor beta chains drawn from one sample of a study of blood T cell repertoires in COVID-19. Generated by immunoSEQ multiplex PCR, the TCRdb table keeps only in-frame clones and is missing some. The sample consists of around 200,000 clones, 86% of them appearing once. Source material: PBMCs or T cells enriched from blood (not recorded which). These receptors were obtained from a middle-aged man with acute COVID-19. CDR3s include the opening cysteine and the closing phenylalanine or tryptophan. The D gene is left open where the match is weak. Only some rows state a clone size, as once, few, many or a class for expanded clones.

D gene: TRBD2
CDR3 length: 13
V gene: TRBV5-1
J gene: TRBJ2-5
clone size: -
CDR3 protein: CASSRSGEETQYF
CDR3 DNA: TGCGCCAGCAGCCGGAGCGGGGAAGAGACCCAGTACTTC

D gene: -
CDR3 length: 18
V gene: TRBV23-1
J gene: TRBJ1-4
clone size: -
CDR3 protein: CASSLYIPPGQTNEKLFF
CDR3 DNA: TGCGCCAGCAGTCTTTACATCCCCCCGGGTCAGACTAATGAAAAACTGTTTTTT

D gene: -
CDR3 length: 14
V gene: TRBV24-1
J gene: TRBJ1-5
clone size: -
CDR3 protein: CATSYTGSNQPQHF
CDR3 DNA: TGTGCCACCAGCTATACAGGGAGCAATCAGCCCCAGCATTTT

D gene: TRBD1
CDR3 length: 15
V gene: TRBV6-5
J gene: TRBJ2-1
clone size: -
CDR3 protein: CASSHKGTGYNEQFF
CDR3 DNA: TGTGCCAGCAGCCACAAAGGGACAGGGTACAATGAGCAGTTCTTC

D gene: TRBD1
CDR3 length: 15
V gene: TRBV5-1
J gene: TRBJ2-7
clone size: -
CDR3 protein: CASSLDRGSSYEQYF
CDR3 DNA: TGCGCCAGCAGCCTGGACAGGGGGAGCTCCTACGAGCAGTACTTC

D gene: TRBD1
CDR3 length: 11
V gene: TRBV2
J gene: TRBJ1-2
clone size: -
CDR3 protein: CAIHRGYGYTF
CDR3 DNA: TGTGCCATCCACAGGGGTTATGGCTACACCTTC

D gene: TRBD1
CDR3 length: 15
V gene: TRBV28
J gene: TRBJ1-1
clone size: -
CDR3 protein: CASSETGTGKTEAFF
CDR3 DNA: TGTGCCAGCAGTGAAACCGGGACAGGGAAAACTGAAGCTTTCTTT

D gene: -
CDR3 length: 16
V gene: TRBV9
J gene: TRBJ2-7
clone size: -
CDR3 protein: CASSAGVGAGVYEQYF
CDR3 DNA: TGTGCCAGCAGCGCAGGGGTCGGGGCGGGAGTGTACGAGCAGTACTTC

D gene: TRBD2
CDR3 length: 14
V gene: TRBV5-6
J gene: TRBJ2-7
clone size: once
CDR3 protein: CASSYDTGTSGPYF
CDR3 DNA: TGTGCCAGCAGCTACGACACCGGGACTAGCGGTCCGTACTTC

D gene: TRBD2
CDR3 length: 16
V gene: TRBV5-4
J gene: TRBJ2-7
clone size: -
CDR3 protein: CASSWGGLAGAGEQYF
CDR3 DNA: TGTGCCAGCAGCTGGGGGGGACTAGCGGGAGCCGGAGAGCAGTACTTC

D gene: -
CDR3 length: 14
V gene: TRBV20-1
J gene: TRBJ2-2
clone size: -
CDR3 protein: CSASKDSFTGELFF
CDR3 DNA: TGCAGTGCTAGTAAGGACAGCTTCACCGGGGAGCTGTTTTTT

D gene: -
CDR3 length: 18
V gene: TRBV25-1
J gene: TRBJ1-2
clone size: many
CDR3 protein: CASSDPGRGAGLGYGYTF
CDR3 DNA: TGTGCCAGCAGTGATCCCGGAAGGGGGGCCGGACTAGGCTATGGCTACACCTTC

D gene: -
CDR3 length: 13
V gene: TRBV27
J gene: TRBJ1-6
clone size: -
CDR3 protein: CASSPGVFSPLHF
CDR3 DNA: TGTGCCAGCAGTCCGGGGGTCTTTTCACCCCTCCACTTT

D gene: -
CDR3 length: 19
V gene: TRBV4-3
J gene: TRBJ2-4
clone size: -
CDR3 protein: CASSQDGARGIRDKNIQYF
CDR3 DNA: TGCGCCAGCAGCCAAGATGGTGCTCGCGGGATCCGGGACAAAAACATTCAGTACTTC

D gene: -
CDR3 length: 13
V gene: TRBV27
J gene: TRBJ2-7
clone size: -
CDR3 protein: CASSSTDSYEQYF
CDR3 DNA: TGTGCCAGCAGTTCTACGGACAGCTACGAGCAGTACTTC

D gene: -
CDR3 length: 13
V gene: TRBV3-1/TRBV3-2
J gene: TRBJ1-2
clone size: -
CDR3 protein: CASSQQGGYGYTF
CDR3 DNA: TGTGCCAGCAGCCAACAGGGAGGCTATGGCTACACCTTC

D gene: -
CDR3 length: 13
V gene: TRBV9
J gene: TRBJ1-5
clone size: -
CDR3 protein: CASSVTINQPQHF
CDR3 DNA: TGTGCCAGCAGCGTAACTATCAATCAGCCCCAGCATTTT

D gene: TRBD2
CDR3 length: 16
V gene: TRBV5-1
J gene: TRBJ2-3
clone size: -
CDR3 protein: CASSPEAGDFTDTQYF
CDR3 DNA: TGCGCCAGCAGCCCCGAAGCGGGAGACTTCACAGATACGCAGTATTTT

D gene: TRBD1
CDR3 length: 13
V gene: TRBV6-5
J gene: TRBJ1-4
clone size: -
CDR3 protein: CASRGQGTEKLFF
CDR3 DNA: TGTGCCAGCAGGGGACAGGGTACGGAAAAACTGTTTTTT

D gene: -
CDR3 length: 14
V gene: TRBV10-3
J gene: TRBJ1-6
clone size: -
CDR3 protein: CAIGGAGAGSPLHF
CDR3 DNA: TGTGCCATCGGAGGAGCGGGAGCAGGTTCACCCCTCCACTTT

D gene: TRBD1
CDR3 length: 16
V gene: TRBV7-6
J gene: TRBJ2-7
clone size: once
CDR3 protein: CASSFPRDRAIYEQYF
CDR3 DNA: TGTGCCAGCAGCTTCCCCCGGGACAGAGCAATTTACGAGCAGTACTTC

D gene: TRBD2
CDR3 length: 16
V gene: TRBV6-2/TRBV6-3
J gene: TRBJ2-5
clone size: -
CDR3 protein: CASSYSRRGSEETQYF
CDR3 DNA: TGTGCCAGCAGTTACTCGAGGCGCGGGAGCGAAGAGACCCAGTACTTC

D gene: -
CDR3 length: 11
V gene: TRBV25-1
J gene: TRBJ1-1
clone size: -
CDR3 protein: CASRSGTEAFF
CDR3 DNA: TGTGCCAGCAGGTCGGGCACTGAAGCTTTCTTT

D gene: -
CDR3 length: 18
V gene: TRBV14
J gene: TRBJ2-1
clone size: -
CDR3 protein: CASSQDSRSWSSYNEQFF
CDR3 DNA: TGTGCCAGCAGCCAAGATTCGAGGAGCTGGAGCTCCTACAATGAGCAGTTCTTC

D gene: TRBD1
CDR3 length: 14
V gene: TRBV5-1
J gene: TRBJ2-7
clone size: -
CDR3 protein: CASSLGDSGGEQYF
CDR3 DNA: TGCGCCAGCAGCTTGGGGGACAGTGGAGGCGAGCAGTACTTC

D gene: -
CDR3 length: 15
V gene: TRBV7-8
J gene: TRBJ2-2
clone size: -
CDR3 protein: CASSLLGTITGELFF
CDR3 DNA: TGTGCCAGCAGCTTACTCGGTACGATCACCGGGGAGCTGTTTTTT

D gene: TRBD2
CDR3 length: 15
V gene: TRBV11-2
J gene: TRBJ2-1
clone size: -
CDR3 protein: CASSFKAGDYNEQFF
CDR3 DNA: TGTGCCAGCAGCTTTAAAGCGGGGGACTACAATGAGCAGTTCTTC

D gene: TRBD2
CDR3 length: 15
V gene: TRBV3-1/TRBV3-2
J gene: TRBJ2-7
clone size: few
CDR3 protein: CASSQGLAGTYEQYF
CDR3 DNA: TGTGCCAGCAGCCAAGGACTAGCGGGAACCTACGAGCAGTACTTC

D gene: -
CDR3 length: 12
V gene: TRBV10-3
J gene: TRBJ2-5
clone size: -
CDR3 protein: CAGGAAQETQYF
CDR3 DNA: TGTGCCGGCGGGGCGGCCCAAGAGACCCAGTACTTC

D gene: -
CDR3 length: 15
V gene: TRBV2
J gene: TRBJ2-7
clone size: -
CDR3 protein: CASSGADVHSYEQYF
CDR3 DNA: TGTGCCAGCAGTGGGGCTGATGTACATTCCTACGAGCAGTACTTC

D gene: TRBD2
CDR3 length: 15
V gene: TRBV28
J gene: TRBJ2-7
clone size: -
CDR3 protein: CASSPPLAGAYEQYF
CDR3 DNA: TGTGCCAGCAGTCCCCCACTAGCGGGGGCGTACGAGCAGTACTTC

D gene: TRBD1
CDR3 length: 13
V gene: TRBV19
J gene: TRBJ2-7
clone size: -
CDR3 protein: CASSRQGSYEQYF
CDR3 DNA: TGTGCCAGTAGCCGACAGGGCTCCTACGAGCAGTACTTC

D gene: TRBD1
CDR3 length: 16
V gene: TRBV5-4
J gene: TRBJ1-6
clone size: few
CDR3 protein: CASTRMPGTGSSPLHF
CDR3 DNA: TGTGCCAGCACTCGGATGCCTGGGACAGGGAGTTCACCCCTCCACTTT

D gene: -
CDR3 length: 15
V gene: TRBV11-1
J gene: TRBJ1-1
clone size: -
CDR3 protein: CASSSPGGGDTEAFF
CDR3 DNA: TGTGCCAGCAGCTCCCCGGGAGGGGGGGACACTGAAGCTTTCTTT

D gene: TRBD2
CDR3 length: 15
V gene: TRBV27
J gene: TRBJ2-1
clone size: -
CDR3 protein: CASSFLAGDRGEQFF
CDR3 DNA: TGTGCCAGCAGTTTTCTAGCGGGAGACCGGGGTGAGCAGTTCTTC

D gene: -
CDR3 length: 14
V gene: TRBV7-8
J gene: TRBJ1-2
clone size: -
CDR3 protein: CASSLDRVDYGYTF
CDR3 DNA: TGTGCCAGCAGCTTAGACAGGGTGGACTATGGCTACACCTTC

D gene: -
CDR3 length: 13
V gene: TRBV28
J gene: TRBJ2-7
clone size: -
CDR3 protein: CASSLVQNHEQYF
CDR3 DNA: TGTGCCAGCAGTTTAGTCCAGAACCACGAGCAGTACTTC

D gene: TRBD1
CDR3 length: 17
V gene: TRBV18
J gene: TRBJ2-5
clone size: -
CDR3 protein: CASSPNRDRKDQETQYF
CDR3 DNA: TGTGCCAGCTCACCTAACCGGGACAGGAAGGACCAAGAGACCCAGTACTTC

D gene: TRBD1
CDR3 length: 13
V gene: TRBV6-5
J gene: TRBJ2-7
clone size: -
CDR3 protein: CASSSDRELPQYF
CDR3 DNA: TGTGCCAGCAGTTCAGACAGGGAACTTCCGCAGTACTTC

D gene: -
CDR3 length: 15
V gene: TRBV24-1
J gene: TRBJ2-2
clone size: -
CDR3 protein: CATSDYSLNTGELFF
CDR3 DNA: TGTGCCACCAGTGACTACAGCCTTAACACCGGGGAGCTGTTTTTT

D gene: -
CDR3 length: 16
V gene: TRBV15
J gene: TRBJ2-7
clone size: -
CDR3 protein: CATSTDNRAPVGEQYF
CDR3 DNA: TGTGCCACCAGCACCGATAACAGGGCTCCCGTAGGAGAGCAGTACTTC

D gene: -
CDR3 length: 13
V gene: TRBV9
J gene: TRBJ2-3
clone size: once
CDR3 protein: CASSVGGTDTQYF
CDR3 DNA: TGTGCCAGCAGCGTTGGAGGCACAGATACGCAGTATTTT

D gene: -
CDR3 length: 13
V gene: TRBV21-1
J gene: TRBJ1-5
clone size: -
CDR3 protein: CASIDRVNQPQHF
CDR3 DNA: TGTGCCAGCATCGACAGGGTCAATCAGCCCCAGCATTTT

D gene: TRBD1
CDR3 length: 15
V gene: TRBV7-2
J gene: TRBJ2-3
clone size: -
CDR3 protein: CASSYRQGGTDTQYF
CDR3 DNA: TGTGCCAGCAGTTATAGACAGGGTGGCACAGATACGCAGTATTTT

D gene: TRBD2
CDR3 length: 16
V gene: TRBV27
J gene: TRBJ2-1
clone size: once
CDR3 protein: CASSLLGREGPDEQFF
CDR3 DNA: TGTGCCAGCAGTTTATTGGGGCGGGAGGGCCCTGATGAGCAGTTCTTC

D gene: -
CDR3 length: 14
V gene: TRBV28
J gene: TRBJ2-6
clone size: once
CDR3 protein: CASGLDRGANVLTF
CDR3 DNA: TGTGCCAGCGGTCTAGACCGGGGGGCCAACGTCCTGACTTTC

D gene: -
CDR3 length: 15
V gene: TRBV7-3
J gene: TRBJ2-1
clone size: -
CDR3 protein: CASSQTHAGLGEQFF
CDR3 DNA: TGTGCCAGCAGCCAAACCCACGCAGGACTGGGCGAGCAGTTCTTC

D gene: TRBD2
CDR3 length: 16
V gene: TRBV4-1
J gene: TRBJ2-7
clone size: -
CDR3 protein: CASSQPWGTSGYEQYF
CDR3 DNA: TGCGCCAGCAGCCAACCGTGGGGGACTAGCGGCTACGAGCAGTACTTC